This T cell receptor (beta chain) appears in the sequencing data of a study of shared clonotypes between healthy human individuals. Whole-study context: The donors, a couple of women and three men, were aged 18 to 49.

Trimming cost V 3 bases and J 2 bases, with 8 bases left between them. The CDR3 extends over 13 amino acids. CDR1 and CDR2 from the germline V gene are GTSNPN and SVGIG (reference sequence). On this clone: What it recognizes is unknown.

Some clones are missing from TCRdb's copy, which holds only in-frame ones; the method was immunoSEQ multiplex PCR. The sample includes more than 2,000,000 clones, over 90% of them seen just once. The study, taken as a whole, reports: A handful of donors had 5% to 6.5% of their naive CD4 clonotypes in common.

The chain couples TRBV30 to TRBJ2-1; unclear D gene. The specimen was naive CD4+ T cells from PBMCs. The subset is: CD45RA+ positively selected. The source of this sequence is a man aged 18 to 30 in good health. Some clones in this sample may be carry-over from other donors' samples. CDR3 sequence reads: CAWREATYNEQFF. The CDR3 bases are TGTGCCTGGAGAGAGGCTACCTACAATGAGCAGTTCTTC.